A single count supports the clone carrying this T cell receptor (beta chain). The source of the sample is a study of blood T cell repertoires in COVID-19. Trimming at V came to 0 bases and at J to 5 bases, leaving 11 bases not matched to a gene. Germline assignment: CDR1 SGHKS and CDR2 YYEKEE (reference sequence). The CDR3 is 17 residues long. TCRdb keeps only in-frame clones here, not all; method: immunoSEQ multiplex PCR. This table has about 120,000 clones, over 65% appearing once. Sequencing was done on a sample of peripheral blood. The rearrangement uses TRBV5-5 and TRBJ2-7, with TRBD2 matching 10 bases. The clonotype was recovered from a man aged 55 to 70 with acute or convalescent COVID-19. The CDR3 region has the DNA TGTGCCAGCAGCTTGGGACTAGCGGGTTGGGCCCTCAACGAGCAGTACTTC. This gives the protein CASSLGLAGWALNEQYF. Full variable domain (rest looked up from reference TRBV5-5 and TRBJ2-7): DAGVTQSPTHLIKTRGQQVTLRCSPISGHKSVSWYQQVLGQGPQFIFQYYEKEERGRGNFPDRFSARQFPNYSSELNVNALLLGDSALYLCASSLGLAGWALNEQYFGPGTRLTVT.